The TCR beta chain under discussion was sequenced for a study of T cell responses to AZD1222 COVID-19 vaccine. Study conclusions and caveats: With two AZD1222 doses given, Spike-specific TCR breadth and depth both rose. Sampling that yielded the repertoires occurred only after the peak T cell response.

With regard to this clone: Its antigen remains unknown.

CDR1 and CDR2 (germline): MDHEN, SYDVKM. V gave up 6 bases and J gave up 6 bases; unmatched junction bases: 12. The CDR3 sequence is 15 residues long. Repertoires were generated with immunoSEQ multiplex PCR, while TCRdb's copy carries only in-frame clones and drops some. The repertoire holds about 89,000 clones, with around 89% as singletons. The TCR originated in an adult who received the AZD1222 COVID-19 vaccine. J is TRBJ2-7 and V is TRBV28; 9 nucleotides match TRBD1. Material: peripheral blood, obtained 28 days after the second AZD1222 dose. CDR3 coding DNA: TGTGCCAGCAGATTGTCCGGGACAGGGACGGGCGAGCAGTACTTC. It specifies CASRLSGTGTGEQYF.